This entry lists 7 T cell receptor beta chains sequenced from one sample in a study of blood T cell repertoires in COVID-19. Using immunoSEQ multiplex PCR, the repertoire was profiled, and TCRdb retains in-frame clones only, with some absent. The repertoire holds 250,000 to 350,000 clones, with 83% as singletons. The sample consisted of peripheral blood. The receptors here all came from a woman in her forties or fifties with acute or convalescent COVID-19.

This rearrangement joins TRBV6-4 to TRBJ1-2; D gene ambiguous. CDR1 MRHNA and CDR2 SNTAGT come from the germline V gene. V lost 2 bases to trimming and J lost 5 bases, with 3 bases between them. The CDR3 runs to 11 residues. This CDR3 is CASSDEYGYTF. The DNA for the CDR3 is TGTGCCAGCAGTGACGAGTATGGCTACACCTTC.

The chain combines TRBV7-7 with TRBJ1-2; 7 positions agree with TRBD1. CDR3 length: 17 amino acids. CDR1 and CDR2 (germline): SSHAT, FNYEAQ (reference sequence). After removal of 4 bases from V and 4 bases from J, the junction contained 15 bases not matched to a gene. The CDR3 loop reads CASSYRRQGGGFYGYTF. The CDR3 DNA reads as TGTGCCAGCAGCTACCGACGACAGGGTGGAGGATTCTATGGCTACACCTTC. Complete variable domain (other parts from reference TRBV7-7 and TRBJ1-2): GAGVSQSPRYKVTKRGQDVTLRCDPISSHATLYWYQQALGQGPEFLTYFNYEAQPDKSGLPSDRFSAERPEGSISTLTIQRTEQRDSAMYRCASSYRRQGGGFYGYTFGSGTRLTVV.

The chain joins TRBV18 to TRBJ2-3; D gene unclear. V dropped 10 bases and J dropped 0 bases, with 14 bases sitting between them. This CDR3 is 14 amino acids long. The germline V gene has CDR1 KGHSH and CDR2 LQKENI. This CDR3 reads CATLELASTDTQYF. The DNA of the CDR3 is TGTGCCACCCTCGAGTTAGCTAGCACAGATACGCAGTATTTT.

This clone appeared a few times. This same CDR3 is encoded by further DNA sequences in the sample. This chain's CDR3 is CASSVRGEETQYF. The DNA of the CDR3 is TGTGCCAGCAGCGTTCGGGGGGAAGAGACCCAGTACTTC. The chain employs TRBV9 and TRBJ2-5; 7 bases align to TRBD2. Trimming at V came to 2 bases and at J to 3 bases, leaving 1 base not matched to a gene. CDR3 length equals 13 residues. Looked up from germline, CDR1 is SGDLS and CDR2 is YYNGEE.

V and J are TRBV9 and TRBJ2-2; 8 bases are shared with TRBD2. J lost 4 bases, V lost 1 base, and 6 bases had no gene match. The CDR3 covers 16 residues. CDR1 and CDR2 from the germline V gene are SGDLS and YYNGEE. Written as DNA, the CDR3 is TGTGCCAGCAGCGTAAGTAGCGGGGTCTCCACCGGGGAGCTGTTTTTT. Translated, it gives CASSVSSGVSTGELFF.

The V call is TRBV7-9, the J call TRBJ2-5, with TRBD2 matching 9 bases. This CDR3 has 16 amino acids. The germline gives CDR1 SEHNR, CDR2 FQNEAQ (reference sequence). The ends lost 5 bases at V and 1 base at J; junction bases unmatched: 8. CDR3 sequence (DNA): TGTGCCAGCAGCCTTTTAGCGGGAGTGGGCCAAGAGACCCAGTACTTC. Protein product: CASSLLAGVGQETQYF.

The chain combines TRBV28 with TRBJ2-2; 7 bases agree with TRBD2. V lost 3 bases and J lost 7; bases outside the gene matches: 14. CDR3 length equals 17 residues. Germline CDR1 reads MDHEN; CDR2 reads SYDVKM. The CDR3 DNA follows: TGTGCCAGCAGTTTGTGGGGGGGACTCCTTCTTGGCGGGGAGCTGTTTTTT. Residues: CASSLWGGLLLGGELFF.